Listed here are 21 T cell receptor beta chains from one sample, sequenced in a study of regulatory T cells in long-lasting Graves disease. Arm-PCR of CDR3 regions and iRepertoire HTBI primers were the basis on which TCR beta libraries were built. TCRdb recomputed calls from the multiplex PCR reads with MiXCR, one row per CDR3 protein. The sample contains under 300,000 distinct CDR3 sequences, 20% to 25% of which appear only once. Stated time point: newly diagnosed GD, antithyroid drugs for less than 3 months. RNA from PBMCs was the source of the TCR library. This material consisted of peripheral blood mononuclear cells (PBMCs), taken at new diagnosis, from a patient treated with antithyroid drugs. These receptors were obtained from a female donor with Graves disease.

J is TRBJ2-1 and V is TRBV13; 8 bases are shared with TRBD1. With the DNA end fitting TRBJ2-7 better, the J assignment may be wrong. The CDR3 is 15 residues long. CDR1 is PRHDT, CDR2 FYEKMQ, per germline (reference sequence). CDR3 amino acids: CASSYRNRGDNEQYF. Written as DNA, the CDR3 is TGTGCCAGCAGCTACCGCAACAGGGGGGACAATGAGCAGTACTTC.

This clonotype was observed a single time. A far larger clone lies a single base away; this is likely a read error. This chain uses TRBV7-2 with TRBJ2-1; no firm D call. The CDR3 covers 14 residues. The germline gives CDR1 SGHTA, CDR2 FQGNSA. V lost 2 bases to trimming and J lost 9 bases, with 14 bases between them. The CDR3 loop reads CASSLIQLNSEQFF. CDR3 sequence (DNA): TGTGCCAGCAGCTTAATCCAGTTGAACAGTGAGCAGTTCTTC.

Many counts were recorded for this clonotype. The chain links TRBV20-1 to TRBJ2-3; perhaps TRBD1 as D (5 bases). The CDR3 covers 15 residues. In germline, CDR1 is DFQATT, CDR2 SNEGSKA (reference sequence). Trimming stripped 1 base from V and 1 base from J, with 12 bases between. The CDR3 DNA is TGCAGTGCTAGAGCCGGCAGGGCCCGCACAGATACGCAGTATTTT. Protein sequence: CSARAGRARTDTQYF.

This clonotype occurred many times. The gene calls are TRBV5-5 and TRBJ2-5; the D call may be TRBD1 or TRBD2 (5 bases each). The CDR3 runs 13 residues. The germline gives CDR1 SGHKS, CDR2 YYEKEE (reference sequence). V lost 0 bases and J 5 bases, leaving 8 bases between the germline ends. The CDR3 coding sequence is TGTGCCAGCAGCTTGGCCTGGGGGGAGACCCAGTACTTC. Encoded protein: CASSLAWGETQYF.

This clonotype was found many times. The chain couples TRBV7-8 to TRBJ1-4; D might be TRBD1 (6 bases). The length of the CDR3 is 14 residues. V lost 5 bases and J lost 6, with 13 bases in between. From germline, CDR1 is SGHVS and CDR2 FQNEAQ. CDR3 bases: TGTGCCAGCAGCCTCTACAGGGAAGATGAAAAACTGTTTTTT. It is translated as CASSLYREDEKLFF.

The chain joins TRBV2 to TRBJ2-7; no definite D call. Germline V lookup: CDR1 SNHLY, CDR2 FYNNEI. The CDR3 is 14 residues long. Trimming pared 4 bases from V and 0 bases from J, leaving 10 bases between. In DNA form, the CDR3 reads TGTGCCAGCAGTGTCCTGGGAAGCTCCTACGAGCAGTACTTC. Translated, it gives CASSVLGSSYEQYF.

This clonotype was detected ten times or more. This chain links TRBV7-2 with TRBJ2-7, with 11 bases aligning to TRBD2. The CDR3 is made up of 17 amino acids. V shed 7 bases and J 0 bases; nucleotides not matched to a gene: 11. CDR1 and CDR2 from the germline V gene are SGHTA and FQGNSA. The CDR3 reads CASTIAGGYSSSYEQYF. Written as DNA, the CDR3 is TGTGCCAGCACCATAGCGGGAGGGTATTCAAGCTCCTACGAGCAGTACTTC.

This clonotype was counted many times. A junction end diverges from the germline sequence, so it may reflect a read error. The chain links TRBV6-1 to TRBJ2-5; tentatively, D is TRBD1 (6 bases). CDR1 and CDR2 (germline): MNHNS, SASEGT. This CDR3 is built from 14 residues. The CDR3 reads CASSQAGTPETQYF. The DNA of the CDR3 is TGTGCCAGCAGTCAAGCCGGGACACCCGAGACCCAGTACTTC.

The chain links TRBV20-1 to TRBJ2-7; 11 positions agree with TRBD2. CDR3 length equals 15 residues. The ends lost 5 bases at V and 2 bases at J; junction bases unmatched: 8. Germline V gene sequence: CDR1 DFQATT, CDR2 SNEGSKA (reference sequence). CDR3 in amino acids: CSAGGIAGGTYEQYF. The CDR3 bases are TGCAGTGCTGGGGGGATAGCGGGAGGGACCTACGAGCAGTACTTC.

The chain is built from TRBV7-9 and TRBJ2-7; the D is unclear. Trimming took off 6 bases at V and 5 bases at J, with 17 bases between the two ends. Germline V CDR1 and CDR2: SEHNR, FQNEAQ (reference sequence). This CDR3 has 14 residues. CDR3 region: CASSYGSLGHEQYF. CDR3 bases: TGTGCCAGCAGTTACGGATCCCTCGGCCACGAGCAGTACTTC. Filled out from reference TRBV7-9 and TRBJ2-7, the complete variable domain reads DTGVSQNPRHKITKRGQNVTFRCDPISEHNRLYWYRQTLGQGPEFLTYFQNEAQLEKSRLLSDRFSAERPKGSFSTLEIQRTEQGDSAMYLCASSYGSLGHEQYFGPGTRLTVT.

This chain connects TRBV19 to TRBJ1-5; a weak D match, TRBD1 (6 bases). Germline V gene data show CDR1 as LNHDA and CDR2 as SQIVND (reference sequence). The CDR3 is 13 amino acids. V was clipped by 7 bases and J by 7 bases, with 14 bases between them. The CDR3 is CASTVRGRQPQHF. CDR3 sequence (DNA): TGTGCCAGTACGGTGCGGGGGCGGCAGCCCCAGCATTTT. The full variable domain, rest sourced from reference TRBV19 and TRBJ1-5, is DGGITQSPKYLFRKEGQNVTLSCEQNLNHDAMYWYRQDPGQGLRLIYYSQIVNDFQKGDIAEGYSVSREKKESFPLTVTSAQKNPTAFYLCASTVRGRQPQHFGDGTRLSIL.

The sample holds many counts of this clonotype. The rearrangement uses TRBV28 and TRBJ1-2; D is perhaps TRBD1 (6 bases). Germline lookup yields CDR1 MDHEN and CDR2 SYDVKM. This CDR3 spans 14 amino acids. V lost 3 bases and J 4 bases, leaving 12 bases between the germline ends. The CDR3 DNA sequence: TGTGCCAGCAGTTTCCGGGGGGCGACCTATGGCTACACCTTC. Translating it yields CASSFRGATYGYTF.

This clonotype was found many times. V usage is TRBV19 and J usage is TRBJ2-5; 8 bases map to TRBD1. V lost 9 bases and J lost 4; bases outside the gene matches: 10. This CDR3 comprises 14 residues. Germline assignment: CDR1 LNHDA and CDR2 SQIVND (reference sequence). CDR3 loop: CASTGQGRGETQYF. The CDR3 DNA follows: TGTGCCAGCACAGGACAGGGAAGAGGAGAGACCCAGTACTTC.

This clonotype occurred many times. A much larger clone differs from this one at a single base, so this may be a read error. The J gene is TRBJ1-2, the V gene TRBV3-1; 11 bases line up with TRBD1. The CDR3 totals 13 residues. Germline loops: CDR1 LGHDT, CDR2 YNNKEL (reference sequence). DNA of the CDR3: TGTGCCAACAGCCGGGGACAGGGGGATGGCTACACCTTC. Translating gives CANSRGQGDGYTF.

This clonotype was detected many times. This chain connects TRBV5-1 to TRBJ2-1; TRBD1 matches 11 bases. The CDR3 sequence is 15 residues long. V shed 1 base, J shed 9 bases, and the junction held 6 bases outside the gene matches. CDR1 is SGHRS and CDR2 is YFSETQ in the germline V gene. The CDR3 nucleotides read TGCGCCAGCAGCTTGAGGACAGGGGGCGAGGGTGAGCAGTTCTTC. Encoded protein: CASSLRTGGEGEQFF.

In regard to this clonotype: A read error likely explains this, since a far larger clone differs by one base. The rearrangement joins TRBV20-1 to TRBJ2-1; 10 bases match TRBD2. Germline-derived CDR1 and CDR2 are DFQATT and SNEGSKA (reference sequence). This CDR3 is built from 17 residues. J was trimmed by 10 bases and V by 0 bases; bases with no gene match: 15. The DNA for the CDR3 is TGCAGTGCTAGAGAATCGAGCGGGAGGGGTAGTCTCTACGAGCAGTTCTTC. Translated: CSARESSGRGSLYEQFF.

This clonotype was observed many times. The CDR3 DNA reads TGTGCCAGCAGTCTGGGACAGGGCCTCGGAGAGACCCAGTACTTC. Its protein is CASSLGQGLGETQYF. The chain is built from TRBV7-6 and TRBJ2-5; 9 bases are a match to TRBD1. The CDR3 sequence is 15 residues long. The trim removed 6 bases at V and 4 bases at J, leaving 9 bases unmatched. CDR1 and CDR2 (germline): SGHVS, FNYEAQ.

Comments on this clonotype: Since a far larger clone is one base different, this is likely a read error. The chain has TRBV3-1 and TRBJ2-7; TRBD2 agrees at 8 bases. The CDR3 has 15 amino acids. The germline V gene has CDR1 LGHDT and CDR2 YNNKEL (reference sequence). The CDR3 spells CASSPRERGSYQQYF. The CDR3 DNA follows: TGTGCCAGCAGCCCCAGGGAGCGGGGGTCCTACCAGCAGTACTTC.

This clonotype was counted many times. The V and J genes are TRBV12-3 or TRBV12-4 and TRBJ1-2, with 8 bases aligning to TRBD1. The CDR3 covers 13 residues. V was pared by 6 bases and J by 7 bases, with 7 bases of the junction left unmatched. The CDR3 here is CASSPGQGFGYTF. The CDR3 DNA is TGTGCCAGCAGCCCCGGACAGGGATTTGGCTACACCTTC.

The chain joins TRBV2 to TRBJ2-1, with 14 bases matching TRBD2. V was pared by 6 bases and J by 5 bases, with 6 bases of the junction left unmatched. This CDR3 spans 16 amino acids. Germline V gives CDR1 SNHLY, CDR2 FYNNEI. The CDR3 nucleotides are TGTGCCAGCAGGACAAGACTAGCGGGAGGGCACAATGAGCAGTTCTTC. This gives the protein CASRTRLAGGHNEQFF.

This chain uses TRBV10-3 with TRBJ1-4; 11 positions match TRBD1. V dropped 8 bases and J dropped 7; count of bases not matched to a gene: 9. This CDR3 comprises 15 residues. The germline V gene encodes CDR1 ENHRY and CDR2 SYGVKD. The CDR3 reads CAISDRGRSSEKLFF. CDR3 sequence (DNA): TGTGCCATCTCGGACAGGGGGCGGAGCAGTGAAAAACTGTTTTTT.